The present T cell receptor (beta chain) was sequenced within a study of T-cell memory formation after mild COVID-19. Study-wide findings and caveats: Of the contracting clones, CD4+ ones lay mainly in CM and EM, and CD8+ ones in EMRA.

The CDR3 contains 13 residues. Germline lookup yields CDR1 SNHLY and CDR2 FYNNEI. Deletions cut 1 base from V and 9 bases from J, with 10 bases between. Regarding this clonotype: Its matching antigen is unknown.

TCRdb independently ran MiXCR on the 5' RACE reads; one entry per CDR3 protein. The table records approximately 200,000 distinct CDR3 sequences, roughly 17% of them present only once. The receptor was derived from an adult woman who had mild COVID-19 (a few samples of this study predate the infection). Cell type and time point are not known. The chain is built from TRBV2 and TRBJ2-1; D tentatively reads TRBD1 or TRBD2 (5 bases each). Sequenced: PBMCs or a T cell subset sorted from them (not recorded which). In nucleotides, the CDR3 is TGTGCCAGCAGTGAAGGGGGGATCCCTGAGCAGTTCTTC. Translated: CASSEGGIPEQFF.